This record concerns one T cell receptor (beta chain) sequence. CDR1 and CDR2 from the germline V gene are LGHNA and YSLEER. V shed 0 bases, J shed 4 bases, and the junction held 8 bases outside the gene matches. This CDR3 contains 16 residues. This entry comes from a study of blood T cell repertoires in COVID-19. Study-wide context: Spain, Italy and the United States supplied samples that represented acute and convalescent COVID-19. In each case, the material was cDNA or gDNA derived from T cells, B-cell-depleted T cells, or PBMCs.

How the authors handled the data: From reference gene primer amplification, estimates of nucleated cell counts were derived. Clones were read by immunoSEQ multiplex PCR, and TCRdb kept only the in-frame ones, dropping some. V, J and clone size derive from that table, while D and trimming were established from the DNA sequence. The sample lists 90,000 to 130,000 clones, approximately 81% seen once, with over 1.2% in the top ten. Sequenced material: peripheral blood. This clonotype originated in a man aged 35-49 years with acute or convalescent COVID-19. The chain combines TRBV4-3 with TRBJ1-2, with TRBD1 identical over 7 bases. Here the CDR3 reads CASSQDYGGGGYGYTF. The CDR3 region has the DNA TGCGCCAGCAGCCAAGATTATGGAGGGGGCGGCTATGGCTACACCTTC.